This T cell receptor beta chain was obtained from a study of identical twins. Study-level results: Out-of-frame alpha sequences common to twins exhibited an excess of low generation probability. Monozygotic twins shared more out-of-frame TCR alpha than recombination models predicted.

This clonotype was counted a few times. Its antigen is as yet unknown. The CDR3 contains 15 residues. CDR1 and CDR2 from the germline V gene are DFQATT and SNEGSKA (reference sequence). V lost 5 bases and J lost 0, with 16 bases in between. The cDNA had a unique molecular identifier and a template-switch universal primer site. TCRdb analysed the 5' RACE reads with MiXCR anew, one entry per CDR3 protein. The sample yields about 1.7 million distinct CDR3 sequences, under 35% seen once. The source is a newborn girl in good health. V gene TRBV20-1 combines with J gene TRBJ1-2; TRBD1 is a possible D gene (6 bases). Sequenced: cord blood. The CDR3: CSAPGGRQANYGYTF. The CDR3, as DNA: TGCAGTGCTCCTGGTGGGCGACAGGCTAACTATGGCTACACCTTC.